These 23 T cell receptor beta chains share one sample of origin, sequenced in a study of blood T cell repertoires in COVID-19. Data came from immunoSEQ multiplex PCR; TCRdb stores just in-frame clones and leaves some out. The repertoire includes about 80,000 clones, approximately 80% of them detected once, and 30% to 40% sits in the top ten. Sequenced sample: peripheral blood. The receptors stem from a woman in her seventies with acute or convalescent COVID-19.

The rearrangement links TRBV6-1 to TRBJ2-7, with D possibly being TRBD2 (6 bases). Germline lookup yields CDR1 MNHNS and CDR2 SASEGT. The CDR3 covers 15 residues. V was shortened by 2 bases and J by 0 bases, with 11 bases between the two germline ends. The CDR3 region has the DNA TGTGCCAGCAGTGAAAGCGGGCTCAGCTCCTACGAGCAGTACTTC. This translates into CASSESGLSSYEQYF.

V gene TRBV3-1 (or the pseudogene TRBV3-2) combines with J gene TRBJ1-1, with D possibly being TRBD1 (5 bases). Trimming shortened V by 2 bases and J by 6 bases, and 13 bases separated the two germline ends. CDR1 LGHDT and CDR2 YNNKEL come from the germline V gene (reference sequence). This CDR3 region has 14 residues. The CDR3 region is CASSQMRGSAEAFF. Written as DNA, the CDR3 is TGTGCCAGCAGCCAAATGCGGGGGAGCGCTGAAGCTTTCTTT.

CDR3 nucleotides: TGTGCCTGGAGTGTACAACCGGGGACTGAAGCTTTCTTT. Residues: CAWSVQPGTEAFF. The chain couples TRBV30 to TRBJ1-1, with D hard to call. The CDR3 spans 13 residues. The V gene lost 0 bases and the J gene lost 5 bases, with 10 bases spanning the gap. Germline loops: CDR1 GTSNPN, CDR2 SVGIG (reference sequence).

In DNA, the CDR3 is TGTGCCAGTAGTTTACGTCCTGGCGAGCAGTTCTTC. Translating it yields CASSLRPGEQFF. The rearrangement links TRBV19 to TRBJ2-1; D remains unclear. The germline gives CDR1 LNHDA, CDR2 SQIVND (reference sequence). Trimming took 5 bases from V and 10 from J, leaving 12 bases between them. This CDR3 is 12 amino acids long.

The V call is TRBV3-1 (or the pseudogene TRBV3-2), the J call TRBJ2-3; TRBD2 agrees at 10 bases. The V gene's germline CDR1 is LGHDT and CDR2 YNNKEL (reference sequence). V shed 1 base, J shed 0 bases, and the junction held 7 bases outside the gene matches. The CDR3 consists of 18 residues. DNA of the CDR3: TGTGCCAGCAGCCAAGGACTAGCGGGTGGCCCTAGCACAGATACGCAGTATTTT. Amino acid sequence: CASSQGLAGGPSTDTQYF.

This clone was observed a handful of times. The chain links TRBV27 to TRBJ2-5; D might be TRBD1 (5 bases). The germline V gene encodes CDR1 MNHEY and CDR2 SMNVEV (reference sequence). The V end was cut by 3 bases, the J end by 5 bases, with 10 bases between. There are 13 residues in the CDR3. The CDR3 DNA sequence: TGTGCCAGCAGTTTTCGACAGCGCGAGACCCAGTACTTC. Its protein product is CASSFRQRETQYF.

DNA of the CDR3: TGTGCCAGCAGCCCCGGTGCTGGGGCCAACGTCCTGACTTTC. Translated: CASSPGAGANVLTF. The chain couples TRBV6-6 to TRBJ2-6; D not certain. This CDR3 region has 14 residues. V was pared by 6 bases and J by 2 bases, with 8 bases between. Germline-derived CDR1 and CDR2 are MNHNY and SVGAGI (reference sequence).

CDR3 DNA sequence: TGTGCCAGCAGCATTAGGAGAGGAGTAGGCTACACCTTC. Amino acids: CASSIRRGVGYTF. V usage is TRBV12-3 or TRBV12-4 and J usage is TRBJ1-2; unclear D gene. The CDR3 extends over 13 amino acids. The V and J ends lost 6 bases and 8 bases respectively, with 16 bases between them.

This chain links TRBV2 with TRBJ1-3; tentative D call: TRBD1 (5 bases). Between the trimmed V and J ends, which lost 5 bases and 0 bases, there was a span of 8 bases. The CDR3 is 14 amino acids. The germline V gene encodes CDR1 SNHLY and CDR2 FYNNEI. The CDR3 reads CASSFRDSGNTIYF. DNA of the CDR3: TGTGCCAGCAGTTTCAGGGACTCTGGAAACACCATATATTTT.

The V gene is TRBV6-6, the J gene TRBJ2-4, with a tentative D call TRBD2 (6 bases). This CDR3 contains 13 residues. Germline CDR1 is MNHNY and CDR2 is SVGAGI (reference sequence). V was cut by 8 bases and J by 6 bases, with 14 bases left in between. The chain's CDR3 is CASWKEGRNIQYF. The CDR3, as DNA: TGTGCCAGCTGGAAGGAGGGTAGAAACATTCAGTACTTC.

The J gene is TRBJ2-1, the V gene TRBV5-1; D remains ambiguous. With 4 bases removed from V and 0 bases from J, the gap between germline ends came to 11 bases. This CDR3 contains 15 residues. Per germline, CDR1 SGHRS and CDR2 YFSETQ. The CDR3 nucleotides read TGCGCCAGCAGCGATGCAGGTTACTCCTACAATGAGCAGTTCTTC. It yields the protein CASSDAGYSYNEQFF.

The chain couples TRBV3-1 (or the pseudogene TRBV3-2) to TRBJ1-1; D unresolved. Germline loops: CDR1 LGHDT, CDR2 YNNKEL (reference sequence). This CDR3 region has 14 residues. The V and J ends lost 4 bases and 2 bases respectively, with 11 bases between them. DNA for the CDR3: TGTGCCAGCAGCCCCCTCGGAGCTAACACTGAAGCTTTCTTT. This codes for CASSPLGANTEAFF.

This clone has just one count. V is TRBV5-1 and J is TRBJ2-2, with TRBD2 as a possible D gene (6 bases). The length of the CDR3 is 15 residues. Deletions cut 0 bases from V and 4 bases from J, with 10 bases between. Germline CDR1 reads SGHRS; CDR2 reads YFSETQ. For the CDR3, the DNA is TGCGCCAGCAGCTTGGCGGGAGTCCCCACCGGGGAGCTGTTTTTT. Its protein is CASSLAGVPTGELFF.

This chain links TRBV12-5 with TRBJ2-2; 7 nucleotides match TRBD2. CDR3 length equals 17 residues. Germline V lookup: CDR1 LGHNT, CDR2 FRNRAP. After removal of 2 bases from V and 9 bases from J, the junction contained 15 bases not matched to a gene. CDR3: CASGLFSSGTLPRELFF. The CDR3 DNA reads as TGTGCTAGTGGTTTGTTTTCTAGCGGAACCCTCCCCCGGGAGCTGTTTTTT.

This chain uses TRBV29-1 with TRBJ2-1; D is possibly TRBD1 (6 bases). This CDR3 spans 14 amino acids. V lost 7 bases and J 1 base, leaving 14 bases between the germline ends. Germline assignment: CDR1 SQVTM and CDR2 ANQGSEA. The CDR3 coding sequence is TGCAGCGCCCCAACGCAGGGGTCCTACAATGAGCAGTTCTTC. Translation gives CSAPTQGSYNEQFF.

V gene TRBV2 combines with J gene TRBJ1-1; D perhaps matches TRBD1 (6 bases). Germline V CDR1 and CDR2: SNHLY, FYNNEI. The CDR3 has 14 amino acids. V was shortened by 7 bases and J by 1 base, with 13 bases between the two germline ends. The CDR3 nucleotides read TGTGCCAGCATGCGAACGACAGGGAACACTGAAGCTTTCTTT. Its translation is CASMRTTGNTEAFF.

The CDR3 sequence: CASSPNVLAGGSPWRSGNTIYF. The DNA for the CDR3 is TGTGCCAGCTCACCTAACGTCTTGGCAGGCGGGAGTCCATGGCGGTCTGGAAACACCATATATTTT. V is TRBV18 and J is TRBJ1-3; D uncertain. Trimming stripped 3 bases from V and 1 base from J, with 31 bases between. The length of the CDR3 is 22 residues. Germline V gene data show CDR1 as KGHSH and CDR2 as LQKENI.

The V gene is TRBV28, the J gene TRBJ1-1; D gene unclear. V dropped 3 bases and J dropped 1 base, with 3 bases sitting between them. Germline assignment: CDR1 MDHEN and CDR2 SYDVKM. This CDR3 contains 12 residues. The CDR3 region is CASSFQNTEAFF. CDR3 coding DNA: TGTGCCAGCAGTTTCCAGAACACTGAAGCTTTCTTT.

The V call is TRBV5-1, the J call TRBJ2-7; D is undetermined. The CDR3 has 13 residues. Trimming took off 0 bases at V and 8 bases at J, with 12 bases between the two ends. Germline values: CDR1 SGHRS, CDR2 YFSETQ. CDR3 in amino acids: CASSLEAAGKQYF. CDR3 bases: TGCGCCAGCAGCTTGGAGGCGGCTGGCAAGCAGTACTTC.

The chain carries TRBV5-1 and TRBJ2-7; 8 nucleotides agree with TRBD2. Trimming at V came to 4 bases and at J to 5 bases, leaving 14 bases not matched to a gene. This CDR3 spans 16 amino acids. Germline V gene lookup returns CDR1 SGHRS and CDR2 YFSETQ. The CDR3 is CASSPLAGLASDEQYF. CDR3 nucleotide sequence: TGCGCCAGCAGCCCTCTAGCGGGCTTAGCTTCGGACGAGCAGTACTTC.

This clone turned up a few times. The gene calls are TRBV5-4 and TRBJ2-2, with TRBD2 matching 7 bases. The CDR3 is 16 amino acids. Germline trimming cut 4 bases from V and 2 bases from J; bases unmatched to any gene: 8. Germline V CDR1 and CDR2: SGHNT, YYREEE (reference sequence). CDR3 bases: TGTGCCAGCAGCGAAAAGACTAGCAGAAACACCGGGGAGCTGTTTTTT. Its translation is CASSEKTSRNTGELFF. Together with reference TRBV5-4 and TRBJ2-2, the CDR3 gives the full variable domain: ETGVTQSPTHLIKTRGQQVTLRCSSQSGHNTVSWYQQALGQGPQFIFQYYREEENGRGNFPPRFSGLQFPNYSSELNVNALELDDSALYLCASSEKTSRNTGELFFGEGSRLTVL.

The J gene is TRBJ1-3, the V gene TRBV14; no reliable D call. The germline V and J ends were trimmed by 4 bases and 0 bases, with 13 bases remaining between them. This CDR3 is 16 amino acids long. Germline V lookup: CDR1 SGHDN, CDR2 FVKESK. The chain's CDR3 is CASSPSGSFSGNTIYF. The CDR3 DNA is TGTGCCAGCAGCCCTTCGGGGTCATTCTCTGGAAACACCATATATTTT. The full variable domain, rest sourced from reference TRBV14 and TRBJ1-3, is EAGVTQFPSHSVIEKGQTVTLRCDPISGHDNLYWYRRVMGKEIKFLLHFVKESKQDESGMPNNRFLAERTGGTYSTLKVQPAELEDSGVYFCASSPSGSFSGNTIYFGEGSWLTVV.

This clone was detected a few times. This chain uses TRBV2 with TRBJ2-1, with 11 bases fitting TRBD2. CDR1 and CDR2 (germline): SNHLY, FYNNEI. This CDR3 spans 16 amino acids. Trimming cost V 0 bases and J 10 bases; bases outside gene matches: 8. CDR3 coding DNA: TGTGCCAGCAGTGAAGCGACGAGACTAGCGGGAAAGGAGCAGTTCTTC. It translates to CASSEATRLAGKEQFF. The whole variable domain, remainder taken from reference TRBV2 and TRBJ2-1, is EPEVTQTPSHQVTQMGQEVILRCVPISNHLYFYWYRQILGQKVEFLVSFYNNEISEKSEIFDDQFSVERPDGSNFTLKIRSTKLEDSAMYFCASSEATRLAGKEQFFGPGTRLTVL.